A single sample is the source of the 18 T cell receptor beta chains below, sequenced in a study of T cell changes during pregnancy in multiple sclerosis. Using immunoSEQ multiplex PCR, the repertoire was profiled, and TCRdb retains in-frame clones only, with some absent. This table has 40,000 or so clones, nearly 90% appearing once. The source was CD8+ T cells from peripheral blood mononuclear cells, collected in the first trimester of pregnancy. These receptors originate from a female donor with multiple sclerosis, enrolled in a pregnancy study.

This clone was recorded a few times. This chain connects TRBV6-5 to TRBJ1-6; D may be TRBD1 (6 bases). The CDR3 totals 15 residues. CDR1 MNHEY and CDR2 SVGAGI come from the germline V gene. Trimming pared 7 bases from V and 7 bases from J, leaving 17 bases between. The CDR3 coding sequence is TGTGCCAGCATGCTTCAGGGAGGGGGAAATTCACCCCTCCACTTT. Translating gives CASMLQGGGNSPLHF.

This clone has a handful of counts. V is TRBV13 and J is TRBJ1-2; tentatively, D is TRBD1 (5 bases). The germline gives CDR1 PRHDT, CDR2 FYEKMQ (reference sequence). V was cut by 4 bases and J by 11 bases, with 14 bases left in between. The CDR3 is made up of 12 amino acids. Here the CDR3 reads CASSSTTETYTF. CDR3 DNA: TGTGCCAGCAGCTCTACGACAGAGACGTACACCTTC.

V gene TRBV4-1 combines with J gene TRBJ2-5, with D tentatively TRBD1 (5 bases). V lost 1 base and J 7 bases, leaving 19 bases between the germline ends. The CDR3 consists of 16 residues. The germline V gene has CDR1 MGHRA and CDR2 YSYEKL. DNA of the CDR3: TGCGCCAGCAGCCAAGTTTCCGACGCAGGGTGGTCGACCCAGTACTTC. Translation: CASSQVSDAGWSTQYF.

J is TRBJ1-6 and V is TRBV6-1; a weak D match, TRBD1 (5 bases). The CDR3 loop spans 16 amino acids. CDR1 is MNHNS, CDR2 SASEGT, per germline. The V end was cut by 2 bases, the J end by 9 bases, with 17 bases between. CDR3 amino acids: CASSEIQVGRGSPLHF. The CDR3 DNA reads as TGTGCCAGCAGTGAAATCCAGGTTGGTAGGGGTTCACCCCTCCACTTT.

This rearrangement joins TRBV6-5 to TRBJ2-7; a possible D gene is TRBD1 (6 bases). The CDR3 contains 12 residues. Germline assignment: CDR1 MNHEY and CDR2 SVGAGI. V lost 8 bases, J lost 0 bases, and 8 bases lay in between. This CDR3 reads CASGGSSYEQYF. The CDR3 DNA is TGTGCCAGCGGGGGCAGCTCCTACGAGCAGTACTTC.

The V call is TRBV6-4, the J call TRBJ2-3; 7 positions match TRBD2. The germline CDR1 and CDR2 sequences are MRHNA and SNTAGT. V lost 8 bases and J lost 4; bases outside the gene matches: 12. CDR3 length: 15 amino acids. CDR3 bases: TGTGCCAGCTCCCGGGAGGACTCTTCCCCAGATACGCAGTATTTT. This gives the protein CASSREDSSPDTQYF.

J is TRBJ2-3 and V is TRBV4-2, with 16 positions matching TRBD2. Germline V CDR1 and CDR2: LGHNA, YNFKEQ. The CDR3 contains 17 residues. V shed 4 bases, J shed 3 bases, and the junction held 4 bases outside the gene matches. The CDR3 region is CASSLGTSGGGTDTQYF. The CDR3 DNA reads TGTGCCAGCAGCCTTGGGACTAGCGGGGGGGGGACAGATACGCAGTATTTT.

The chain recombines TRBV7-3 with TRBJ1-1, with 8 bases aligning to TRBD1. V shed 6 bases and J 3 bases; nucleotides not matched to a gene: 9. This CDR3 comprises 15 residues. Germline V lookup: CDR1 SGHTA, CDR2 FQGTGA. The CDR3 region is CASRLNSDRDTEAFF. The CDR3 DNA reads TGTGCCAGCAGACTCAACTCGGACAGGGACACTGAAGCTTTCTTT. Variable domain in full (rest from reference TRBV7-3 and TRBJ1-1): GAGVSQTPSNKVTEKGKYVELRCDPISGHTALYWYRQSLGQGPEFLIYFQGTGAADDSGLPNDRFFAVRPEGSVSTLKIQRTERGDSAVYLCASRLNSDRDTEAFFGQGTRLTVV.

The rearrangement joins TRBV9 to TRBJ2-1, with a tentative D call TRBD2 (6 bases). CDR1 and CDR2 (germline): SGDLS, YYNGEE. Trimming took off 4 bases at V and 3 bases at J, with 11 bases between the two ends. This CDR3 has 14 amino acids. CDR3 DNA sequence: TGTGCCAGCAGCCCGACCGGGAGCTACAATGAGCAGTTCTTC. Its protein is CASSPTGSYNEQFF.

The chain combines TRBV13 with TRBJ2-7, with D perhaps matching TRBD1 (6 bases). Germline V gene lookup returns CDR1 PRHDT and CDR2 FYEKMQ (reference sequence). This CDR3 contains 15 residues. Deletions cut 5 bases from V and 4 bases from J, with 18 bases between. CDR3 DNA: TGTGCCAGCAGCCGTGCAGGGGCCACCCTTTACGAGCAGTACTTC. Translation: CASSRAGATLYEQYF.

This clone has a handful of counts. The rearrangement joins TRBV5-6 to TRBJ2-7; D possibly corresponds to TRBD1 (6 bases). V was shortened by 4 bases and J by 3 bases, with 14 bases between the two germline ends. The CDR3 extends over 14 amino acids. Germline CDR1 and CDR2: SGHDT and YYEEEE. The CDR3 DNA follows: TGTGCCAGCAGCCCGAAACGGACAGACTACGAGCAGTACTTC. Amino acid sequence: CASSPKRTDYEQYF.

The chain recombines TRBV9 with TRBJ1-2, with D tentatively TRBD1 (6 bases). This CDR3 has 13 amino acids. Trimming pared 3 bases from V and 5 bases from J, leaving 11 bases between. Germline CDR1 reads SGDLS; CDR2 reads YYNGEE. For the CDR3, the DNA is TGTGCCAGCAGCGCGGGGGGCGGTTATGGCTACACCTTC. It codes for CASSAGGGYGYTF. The complete variable domain, with remaining parts taken from reference TRBV9 and TRBJ1-2, reads DSGVTQTPKHLITATGQRVTLRCSPRSGDLSVYWYQQSLDQGLQFLIQYYNGEERAKGNILERFSAQQFPDLHSELNLSSLELGDSALYFCASSAGGGYGYTFGSGTRLTVV.

Regarding this clone: Sequence at one end of the junction differs from germline and may be a read error. V and J are TRBV6-4 and TRBJ2-2, with D tentatively TRBD1 (6 bases). Germline-derived CDR1 and CDR2 are MRHNA and SNTAGT. The CDR3 covers 17 residues. CDR3 sequence: CASSEQTGSSKTGELFF. CDR3 sequence (DNA): TGTGCCAGCAGTGAGCAAACAGGGAGTTCGAAAACCGGGGAGCTGTTTTTT.

The chain combines TRBV10-3 with TRBJ2-7; 8 positions agree with TRBD1. Germline CDR1 is ENHRY and CDR2 is SYGVKD. The CDR3 is made up of 14 amino acids. The J segment lost 2 bases and the V segment lost 4 bases, leaving 4 bases of the junction unmatched. DNA for the CDR3: TGTGCCATCAGTGGGACAGGGAGCACCTACGAGCAGTACTTC. Translated: CAISGTGSTYEQYF.

The J gene is TRBJ2-7, the V gene TRBV25-1; TRBD1 agrees at 8 bases. The length of the CDR3 is 16 residues. V gave up 5 bases and J gave up 2 bases; unmatched junction bases: 11. Germline V gene lookup returns CDR1 MGHDK and CDR2 SYGVNS. This chain's CDR3 is CASSTETGESAYEQYF. The CDR3, as DNA: TGTGCCAGCAGTACCGAGACAGGGGAGTCAGCCTACGAGCAGTACTTC.

The genes are TRBV6-5 and TRBJ2-7; TRBD2 matches 10 bases. Germline loops: CDR1 MNHEY, CDR2 SVGAGI. The trim removed 0 bases at V and 11 bases at J, leaving 10 bases unmatched. The CDR3 is 15 amino acids. The DNA of the CDR3 is TGTGCCAGCAGTTACTCGGCTAGCGGGGGCCAAGCAGAGTACTTC. Residues: CASSYSASGGQAEYF.

This clone came up many times. The V call is TRBV6-4, the J call TRBJ2-2; perhaps TRBD1 as D (5 bases). Deletions cut 3 bases from V and 3 bases from J, with 11 bases between. Germline-derived CDR1 and CDR2 are MRHNA and SNTAGT. The CDR3 spans 15 residues. The CDR3 is CASSELGLDTGELFF. The DNA of the CDR3 is TGTGCCAGCAGTGAGCTGGGGCTGGACACCGGGGAGCTGTTTTTT.

The chain is built from TRBV9 and TRBJ1-2; D call uncertain. The CDR3 has 14 residues. Trimming took off 4 bases at V and 0 bases at J, with 10 bases between the two ends. Germline CDR1 reads SGDLS; CDR2 reads YYNGEE. The CDR3 nucleotides read TGTGCCAGCAGCACAAACGGAGCTAACTATGGCTACACCTTC. This codes for CASSTNGANYGYTF.